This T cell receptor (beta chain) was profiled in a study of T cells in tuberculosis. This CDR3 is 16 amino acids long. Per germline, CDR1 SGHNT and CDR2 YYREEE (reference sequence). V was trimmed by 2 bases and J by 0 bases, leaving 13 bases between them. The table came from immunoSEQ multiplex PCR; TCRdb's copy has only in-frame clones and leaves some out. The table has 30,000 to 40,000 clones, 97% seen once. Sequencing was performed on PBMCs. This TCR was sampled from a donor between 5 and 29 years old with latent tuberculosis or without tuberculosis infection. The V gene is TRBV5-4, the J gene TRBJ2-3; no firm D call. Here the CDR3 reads CASSFGSGESTDTQYF. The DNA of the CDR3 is TGTGCCAGCAGCTTCGGCAGTGGAGAAAGCACAGATACGCAGTATTTT.